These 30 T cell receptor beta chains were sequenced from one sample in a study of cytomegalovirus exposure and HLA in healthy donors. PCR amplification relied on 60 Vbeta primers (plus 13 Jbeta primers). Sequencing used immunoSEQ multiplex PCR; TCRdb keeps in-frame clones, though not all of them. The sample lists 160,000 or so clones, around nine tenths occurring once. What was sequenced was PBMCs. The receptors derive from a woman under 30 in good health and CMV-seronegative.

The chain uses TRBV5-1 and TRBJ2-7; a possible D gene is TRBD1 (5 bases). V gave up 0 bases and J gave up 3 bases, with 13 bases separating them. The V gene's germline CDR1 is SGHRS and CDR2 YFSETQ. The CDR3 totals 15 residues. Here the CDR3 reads CASSLDSGFGYEQYF. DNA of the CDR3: TGCGCCAGCAGCTTGGATTCAGGGTTTGGCTACGAGCAGTACTTC.

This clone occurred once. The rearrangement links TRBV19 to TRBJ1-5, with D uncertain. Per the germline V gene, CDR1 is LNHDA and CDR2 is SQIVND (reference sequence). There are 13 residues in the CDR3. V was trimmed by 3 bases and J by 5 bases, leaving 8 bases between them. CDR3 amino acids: CASSMVGDQPQHF. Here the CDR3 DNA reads TGTGCCAGTAGTATGGTCGGGGATCAGCCCCAGCATTTT.

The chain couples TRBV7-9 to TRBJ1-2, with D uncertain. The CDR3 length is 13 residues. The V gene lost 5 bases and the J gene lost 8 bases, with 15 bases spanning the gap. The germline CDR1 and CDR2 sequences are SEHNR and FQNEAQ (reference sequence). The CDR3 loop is CASSESSTPGYTF. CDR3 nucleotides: TGTGCCAGCAGCGAATCGTCCACACCCGGCTACACCTTC.

CDR3 coding DNA: TGCGCCAGCACGGTCGCGGGGCCACGAACAGATACGCAGTATTTT. Translated: CASTVAGPRTDTQYF. The rearrangement links TRBV5-1 to TRBJ2-3; D possibly corresponds to TRBD2 (6 bases). The germline V gene has CDR1 SGHRS and CDR2 YFSETQ. This CDR3 spans 15 amino acids. With 6 bases removed from V and 3 bases from J, the gap between germline ends came to 17 bases.

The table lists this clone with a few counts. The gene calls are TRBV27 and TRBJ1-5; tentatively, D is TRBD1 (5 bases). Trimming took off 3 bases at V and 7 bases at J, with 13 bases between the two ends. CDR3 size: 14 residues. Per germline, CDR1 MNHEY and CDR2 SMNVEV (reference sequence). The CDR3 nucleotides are TGTGCCAGCAGTTTGTATCAGGGCGTCCAGCCCCAGCATTTT. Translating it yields CASSLYQGVQPQHF.

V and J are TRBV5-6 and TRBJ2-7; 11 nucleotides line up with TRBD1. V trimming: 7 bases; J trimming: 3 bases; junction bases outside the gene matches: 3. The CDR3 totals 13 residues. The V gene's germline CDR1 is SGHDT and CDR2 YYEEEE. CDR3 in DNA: TGTGCCAGCTCCGGGACAGGGGGCTACGAGCAGTACTTC. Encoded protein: CASSGTGGYEQYF.

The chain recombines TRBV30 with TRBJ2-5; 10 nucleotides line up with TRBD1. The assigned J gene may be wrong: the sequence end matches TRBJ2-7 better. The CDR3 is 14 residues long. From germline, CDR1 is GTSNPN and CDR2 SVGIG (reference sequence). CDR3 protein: CAWSPGTGVYEQYF. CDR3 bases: TGTGCCTGGAGTCCCGGGACAGGGGTCTACGAGCAGTACTTC.

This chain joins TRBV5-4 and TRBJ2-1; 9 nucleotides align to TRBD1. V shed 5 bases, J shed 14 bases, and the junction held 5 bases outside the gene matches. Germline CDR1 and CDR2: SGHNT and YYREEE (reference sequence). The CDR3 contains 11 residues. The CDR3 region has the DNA TGTGCCAGCAGGAACAGGGGGCAGGAGTTCTTC. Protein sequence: CASRNRGQEFF.

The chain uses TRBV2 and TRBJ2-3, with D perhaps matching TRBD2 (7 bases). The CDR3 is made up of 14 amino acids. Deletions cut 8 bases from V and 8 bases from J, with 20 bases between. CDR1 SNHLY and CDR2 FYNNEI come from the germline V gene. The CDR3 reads CASGGGETWATQYF. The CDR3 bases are TGTGCCAGCGGAGGGGGGGAAACATGGGCTACGCAGTATTTT.

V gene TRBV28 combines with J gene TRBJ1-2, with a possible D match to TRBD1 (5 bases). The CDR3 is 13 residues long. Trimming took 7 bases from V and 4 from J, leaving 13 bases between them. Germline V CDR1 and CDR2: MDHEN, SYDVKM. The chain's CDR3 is CASTGAVFYGYTF. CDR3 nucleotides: TGTGCCAGCACTGGGGCCGTGTTCTATGGCTACACCTTC.

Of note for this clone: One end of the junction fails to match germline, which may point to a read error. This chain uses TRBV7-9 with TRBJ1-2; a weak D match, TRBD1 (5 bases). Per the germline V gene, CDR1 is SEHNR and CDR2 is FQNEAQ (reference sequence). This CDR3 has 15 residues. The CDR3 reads CSSSSGLASNYGYTF. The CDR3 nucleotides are TGTTCCAGCAGCTCGGGACTCGCATCTAACTATGGCTACACCTTC.

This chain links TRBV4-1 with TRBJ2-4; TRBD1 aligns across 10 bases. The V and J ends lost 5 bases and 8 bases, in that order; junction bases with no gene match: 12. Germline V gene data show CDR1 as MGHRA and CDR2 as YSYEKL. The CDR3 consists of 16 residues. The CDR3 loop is CASSFSPGGQGYIQYF. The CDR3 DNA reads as TGCGCCAGCAGCTTCTCACCGGGGGGACAGGGGTACATTCAGTACTTC.

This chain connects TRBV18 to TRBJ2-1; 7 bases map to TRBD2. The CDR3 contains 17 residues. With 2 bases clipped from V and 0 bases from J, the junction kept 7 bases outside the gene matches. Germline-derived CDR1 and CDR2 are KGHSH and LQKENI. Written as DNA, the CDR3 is TGTGCCAGCTCACCAATAGAGCGGGGAGTCTCCTACAATGAGCAGTTCTTC. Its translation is CASSPIERGVSYNEQFF. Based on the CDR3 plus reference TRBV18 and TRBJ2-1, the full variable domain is NAGVMQNPRHLVRRRGQEARLRCSPMKGHSHVYWYRQLPEEGLKFMVYLQKENIIDESGMPKERFSAEFPKEGPSILRIQQVVRGDSAAYFCASSPIERGVSYNEQFFGPGTRLTVL.

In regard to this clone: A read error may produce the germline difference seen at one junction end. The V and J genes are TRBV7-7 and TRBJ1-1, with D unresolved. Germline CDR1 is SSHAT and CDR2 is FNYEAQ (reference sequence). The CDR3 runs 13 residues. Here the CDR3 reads CASSFPLTGEAFF. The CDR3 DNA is TGTGCTAGCAGCTTCCCTCTCACGGGGGAAGCTTTCTTT.

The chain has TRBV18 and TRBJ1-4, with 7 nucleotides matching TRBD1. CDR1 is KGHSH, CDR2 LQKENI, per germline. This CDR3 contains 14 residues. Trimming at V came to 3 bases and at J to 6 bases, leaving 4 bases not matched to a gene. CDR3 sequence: CASSPRGRDEKLFF. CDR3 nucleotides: TGTGCCAGCTCACCTAGGGGGCGTGATGAAAAACTGTTTTTT.

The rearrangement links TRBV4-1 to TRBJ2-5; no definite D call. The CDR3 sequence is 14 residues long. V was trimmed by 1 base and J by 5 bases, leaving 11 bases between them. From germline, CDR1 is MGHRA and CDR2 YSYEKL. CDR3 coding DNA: TGCGCCAGCAGCCAAGGGTCTTGGAGTGAGACCCAGTACTTC. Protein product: CASSQGSWSETQYF.

CDR3 residues: CASSLRAMNTEAFF. Written as DNA, the CDR3 is TGTGCCAGCAGCCTTAGAGCCATGAACACTGAAGCTTTCTTT. This rearrangement joins TRBV14 to TRBJ1-1; D unclear. CDR3 length: 14 amino acids. V shed 4 bases and J shed 0 bases, with 9 bases lying between them. The V gene's germline CDR1 is SGHDN and CDR2 FVKESK.

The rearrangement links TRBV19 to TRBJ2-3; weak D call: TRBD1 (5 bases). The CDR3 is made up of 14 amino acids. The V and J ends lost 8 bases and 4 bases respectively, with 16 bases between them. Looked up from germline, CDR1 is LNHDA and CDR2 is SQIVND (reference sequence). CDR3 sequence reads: CASSLQGGADTQYF. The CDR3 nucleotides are TGTGCCAGTTCCCTGCAGGGTGGGGCAGATACGCAGTATTTT.

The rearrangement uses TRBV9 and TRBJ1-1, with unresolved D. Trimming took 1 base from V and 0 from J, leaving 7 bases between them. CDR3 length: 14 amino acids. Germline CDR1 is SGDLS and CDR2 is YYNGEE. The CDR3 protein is CASSVSGMNTEAFF. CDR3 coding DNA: TGTGCCAGCAGCGTATCAGGCATGAACACTGAAGCTTTCTTT.

This chain's CDR3 is CASKPTRGPYEQYF. For the CDR3, the DNA is TGTGCCAGCAAACCCACCAGGGGTCCCTACGAGCAGTACTTC. This sequence joins TRBV6-1 and TRBJ2-7; a possible D gene is TRBD1 (6 bases). Between the trimmed V and J ends, which lost 7 bases and 2 bases, there was a span of 15 bases. The CDR3 is 14 residues long. Germline loops: CDR1 MNHNS, CDR2 SASEGT.

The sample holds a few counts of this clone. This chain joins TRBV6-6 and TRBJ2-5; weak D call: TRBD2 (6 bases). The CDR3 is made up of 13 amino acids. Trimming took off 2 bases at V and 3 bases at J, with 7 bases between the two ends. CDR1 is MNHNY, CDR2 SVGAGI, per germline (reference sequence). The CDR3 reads CASSYRREETQYF. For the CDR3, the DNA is TGTGCCAGCAGTTACAGGAGGGAAGAGACCCAGTACTTC.

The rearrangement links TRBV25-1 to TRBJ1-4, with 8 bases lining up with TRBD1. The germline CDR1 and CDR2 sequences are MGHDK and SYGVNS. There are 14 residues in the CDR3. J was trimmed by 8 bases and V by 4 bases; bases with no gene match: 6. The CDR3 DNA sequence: TGTGCCAGCAGTGCCCAGGGGGCGCGGGAAAAACTGTTTTTT. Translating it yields CASSAQGAREKLFF.

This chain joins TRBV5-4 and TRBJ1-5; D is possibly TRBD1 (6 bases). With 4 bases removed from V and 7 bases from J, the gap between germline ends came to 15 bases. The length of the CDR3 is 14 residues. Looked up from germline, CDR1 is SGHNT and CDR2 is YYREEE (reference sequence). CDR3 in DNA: TGTGCCAGCAGCCAGGACAGTACGGGGCAGCCCCAGCATTTT. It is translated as CASSQDSTGQPQHF. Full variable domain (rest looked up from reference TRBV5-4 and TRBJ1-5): ETGVTQSPTHLIKTRGQQVTLRCSSQSGHNTVSWYQQALGQGPQFIFQYYREEENGRGNFPPRFSGLQFPNYSSELNVNALELDDSALYLCASSQDSTGQPQHFGDGTRLSIL.

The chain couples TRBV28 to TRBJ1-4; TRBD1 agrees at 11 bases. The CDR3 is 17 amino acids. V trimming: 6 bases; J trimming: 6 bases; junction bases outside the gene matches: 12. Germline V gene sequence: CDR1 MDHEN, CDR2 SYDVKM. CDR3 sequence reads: CASRIRTGGIEDEKLFF. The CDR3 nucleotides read TGTGCCAGCAGAATTAGGACAGGGGGCATTGAGGATGAAAAACTGTTTTTT.

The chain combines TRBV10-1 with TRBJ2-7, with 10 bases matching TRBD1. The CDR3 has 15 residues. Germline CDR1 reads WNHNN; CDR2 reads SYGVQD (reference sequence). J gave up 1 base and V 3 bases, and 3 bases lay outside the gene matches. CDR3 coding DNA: TGCGCCAGCAGTGATGGGACAGGGGCTTCCTACGAGCAGTACTTC. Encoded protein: CASSDGTGASYEQYF.

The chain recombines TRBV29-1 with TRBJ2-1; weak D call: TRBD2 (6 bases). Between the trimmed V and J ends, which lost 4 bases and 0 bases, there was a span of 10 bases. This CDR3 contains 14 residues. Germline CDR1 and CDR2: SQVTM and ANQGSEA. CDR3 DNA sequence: TGCAGCGTTGTTGCGGGATTCTCCTACAATGAGCAGTTCTTC. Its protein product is CSVVAGFSYNEQFF.

CDR3 sequence (DNA): TGTTCCACCGGACAGGGGGACTATGGCTACACCTTC. Protein sequence: CSTGQGDYGYTF. The rearrangement uses TRBV7-9 and TRBJ1-2; 10 bases agree with TRBD1. Germline CDR1 and CDR2: SEHNR and FQNEAQ (reference sequence). The CDR3 extends over 12 amino acids.

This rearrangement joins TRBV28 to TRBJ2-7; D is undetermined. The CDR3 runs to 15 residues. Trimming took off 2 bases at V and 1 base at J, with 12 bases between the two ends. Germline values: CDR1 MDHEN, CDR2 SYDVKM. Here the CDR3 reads CASSLLDPRSYEQYF. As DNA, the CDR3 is TGTGCCAGCAGTTTACTAGACCCGAGGTCCTACGAGCAGTACTTC.

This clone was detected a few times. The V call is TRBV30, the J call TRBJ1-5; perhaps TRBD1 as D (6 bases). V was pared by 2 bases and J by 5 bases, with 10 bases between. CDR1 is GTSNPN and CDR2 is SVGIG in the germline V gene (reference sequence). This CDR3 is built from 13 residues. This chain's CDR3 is CAWSSGVDQPQHF. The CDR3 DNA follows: TGTGCCTGGAGTTCAGGGGTTGATCAGCCCCAGCATTTT.

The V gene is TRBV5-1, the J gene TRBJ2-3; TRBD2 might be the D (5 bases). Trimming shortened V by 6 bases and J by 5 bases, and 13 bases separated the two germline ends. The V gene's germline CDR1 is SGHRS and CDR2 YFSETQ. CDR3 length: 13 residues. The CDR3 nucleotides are TGCGCCAGCAATCTAGCATCCGAAGATACGCAGTATTTT. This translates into CASNLASEDTQYF.